This T cell receptor (beta chain) was retrieved from a study of shared clonotypes between healthy human individuals. Study-wide results and limits: It was expected that sequencing depth would affect clonotype sharing among donors. Among non-shared clonotypes, generation probabilities were lower than among those shared by all four donors.

Recent acute infections and vaccinations were absent in the healthy HIV-negative adult donors. A note on this clone: Its target is unknown. This same CDR3 is encoded by further DNA sequences in the sample.

The repertoire was sequenced with immunoSEQ multiplex PCR; TCRdb's copy has only in-frame clones and lacks some. Among over 1.4 million clones, 95% to 97% were seen once, and the ten largest hold approximately 1%. This CDR3 contains 13 residues. Germline CDR1 reads SGHDT; CDR2 reads YYEEEE. Trimming shortened V by 1 base and J by 2 bases, and 4 bases separated the two germline ends. The chain combines TRBV5-6 with TRBJ1-5; D ambiguous. The origin of this receptor is a man aged 25 to 45 in good health. Sequencing input: naive CD4+ T cells sorted from blood. Subset reported: CD45RA+ positively selected. Here the CDR3 reads CASSLRGNQPQHF. CDR3 sequence (DNA): TGTGCCAGCAGCTTGCGGGGCAATCAGCCCCAGCATTTT.